Below are 31 T cell receptor beta chains sequenced from a single sample in a study of graft-versus-host responses after intestinal transplantation. Measured with immunoSEQ multiplex PCR; TCRdb has only the in-frame clones, and not every one. The data hold roughly 77,000 clones, with 89% observed a single time. The antigens these receptors bind are not known. The sample consisted of unstimulated CD8+ T cells sorted from spleen or lymph node cells, taken before intestinal transplant. The receptors originated from a human donor who received an intestinal transplant.

The J gene is TRBJ2-1, the V gene TRBV30, with 7 bases lining up with TRBD1. Germline V gives CDR1 GTSNPN, CDR2 SVGIG (reference sequence). The CDR3 sequence is 17 residues long. The trim removed 4 bases at V and 8 bases at J, leaving 20 bases unmatched. The DNA for the CDR3 is TGTGCCTGGAACCTATTAAGACAGGGACCGACCGGGGATGAGCAGTTCTTC. This sequence encodes CAWNLLRQGPTGDEQFF.

The chain employs TRBV9 and TRBJ1-2; 8 positions match TRBD1. This CDR3 region has 18 residues. Germline V gene sequence: CDR1 SGDLS, CDR2 YYNGEE. J was trimmed by 2 bases and V by 0 bases; bases with no gene match: 12. In DNA form, the CDR3 reads TGTGCCAGCAGCGTAGGATCTACACCGGGACAGGCCAACTATGGCTACACCTTC. Its protein is CASSVGSTPGQANYGYTF.

The chain is built from TRBV28 and TRBJ2-2; tentatively, D is TRBD1 (7 bases). Germline V gene data show CDR1 as MDHEN and CDR2 as SYDVKM. CDR3 length equals 16 residues. The V end was cut by 3 bases, the J end by 9 bases, with 20 bases between. This CDR3 is CASSLTGPGGIRELFF. The CDR3 DNA reads as TGTGCCAGCAGTTTGACAGGGCCCGGAGGGATACGGGAGCTGTTTTTT.

The chain carries TRBV5-4 and TRBJ2-5, with D perhaps TRBD1 (5 bases). The end of the DNA is better explained by TRBJ2-7, so the J call may be wrong. Germline CDR1 and CDR2: SGHNT and YYREEE (reference sequence). The CDR3 extends over 13 amino acids. The CDR3 DNA reads TGTGCCAGCAGCTTGAGGGGCTCCTACGAGCAGTACTTC. This codes for CASSLRGSYEQYF.

A remark on this clone: Other DNA sequences in the sample encode the same CDR3. The CDR3 sequence is CASSLRGAYEQYF. CDR3 coding DNA: TGTGCCAGCAGCTTACGCGGGGCCTACGAGCAGTACTTC. J is TRBJ2-7 and V is TRBV13; weak D call: TRBD2 (6 bases). Between the trimmed V and J ends, which lost 2 bases and 2 bases, there was a span of 7 bases. Germline CDR1 is PRHDT and CDR2 is FYEKMQ (reference sequence). This CDR3 spans 13 amino acids.

This clone was recorded once. This chain uses TRBV5-1 with TRBJ2-7; possibly TRBD2 for D (6 bases). V was pared by 3 bases and J by 1 base, with 14 bases between. CDR3 size: 15 residues. Looked up from germline, CDR1 is SGHRS and CDR2 is YFSETQ. CDR3 nucleotides: TGCGCCAGCAGCTCGGGGGTATCATCATCCTACGAGCAGTACTTC. Translation: CASSSGVSSSYEQYF. Together with reference TRBV5-1 and TRBJ2-7, the CDR3 gives the full variable domain: KAGVTQTPRYLIKTRGQQVTLSCSPISGHRSVSWYQQTPGQGLQFLFEYFSETQRNKGNFPGRFSGRQFSNSRSEMNVSTLELGDSALYLCASSSGVSSSYEQYFGPGTRLTVT.

V gene TRBV13 combines with J gene TRBJ1-1; D unresolved. The V gene's germline CDR1 is PRHDT and CDR2 FYEKMQ (reference sequence). The germline V and J ends were trimmed by 3 bases and 0 bases, with 11 bases remaining between them. The CDR3 has 15 residues. CDR3 residues: CASSFPTSMNTEAFF. In DNA, the CDR3 is TGTGCCAGCAGCTTTCCGACTTCTATGAACACTGAAGCTTTCTTT.

In its sample, this clone was seen a few times. The gene calls are TRBV19 and TRBJ1-5, with TRBD1 matching 7 bases. CDR3 size: 16 residues. V lost 4 bases, J lost 9 bases, and 15 bases stayed unmatched. CDR1 is LNHDA, CDR2 SQIVND, per germline (reference sequence). The CDR3 coding sequence is TGTGCCAGTAGTAGTGGGTCAGGGGGTAGATTGAGGCCCCAGCATTTT. The encoded protein is CASSSGSGGRLRPQHF. Complete variable domain (other parts from reference TRBV19 and TRBJ1-5): DGGITQSPKYLFRKEGQNVTLSCEQNLNHDAMYWYRQDPGQGLRLIYYSQIVNDFQKGDIAEGYSVSREKKESFPLTVTSAQKNPTAFYLCASSSGSGGRLRPQHFGDGTRLSIL.

The chain couples TRBV28 to TRBJ2-7, with 8 bases lining up with TRBD1. Trimming cost V 5 bases and J 6 bases; bases outside gene matches: 12. Per the germline V gene, CDR1 is MDHEN and CDR2 is SYDVKM. The CDR3 sequence is 15 residues long. CDR3 DNA sequence: TGTGCCAGCAGTCGACGAGGCAGGGGGCGCGTCGAGCAGTACTTC. Its translation is CASSRRGRGRVEQYF.

V gene TRBV4-1 combines with J gene TRBJ2-1, with 11 bases identical to TRBD2. The germline gives CDR1 MGHRA, CDR2 YSYEKL. The trim removed 3 bases at V and 4 bases at J, leaving 5 bases unmatched. The length of the CDR3 is 16 residues. DNA for the CDR3: TGCGCCAGCAGCCAGGTACTAGCGGGAGAGTACAATGAGCAGTTCTTC. Translating gives CASSQVLAGEYNEQFF.

The chain links TRBV10-3 to TRBJ2-7; 14 bases line up with TRBD2. CDR3 size: 15 residues. The V segment lost 3 bases and the J segment 6 bases; nucleotides outside the gene matches: 4. Per the germline V gene, CDR1 is ENHRY and CDR2 is SYGVKD. CDR3 residues: CAISDPGTSGSEQYF. The CDR3 DNA sequence: TGTGCCATCAGTGATCCCGGGACTAGCGGGAGCGAGCAGTACTTC.

This clone appeared once. The chain combines TRBV25-1 with TRBJ1-1; unclear D gene. Trimming took off 5 bases at V and 2 bases at J, with 9 bases between the two ends. CDR1 and CDR2 (germline): MGHDK, SYGVNS. The CDR3 consists of 13 residues. CDR3 bases: TGTGCCAGCAGTCTTGGCAGTAACACTGAAGCTTTCTTT. Encoded protein: CASSLGSNTEAFF. The whole variable domain, filled in from reference TRBV25-1 and TRBJ1-1, reads EADIYQTPRYLVIGTGKKITLECSQTMGHDKMYWYQQDPGMELHLIHYSYGVNSTEKGDLSSESTVSRIRTEHFPLTLESARPSHTSQYLCASSLGSNTEAFFGQGTRLTVV.

V usage is TRBV2 and J usage is TRBJ1-5; 7 positions agree with TRBD1. This CDR3 comprises 23 residues. Looked up from germline, CDR1 is SNHLY and CDR2 is FYNNEI. The V segment lost 0 bases and the J segment 5 bases; nucleotides outside the gene matches: 28. CDR3 coding DNA: TGTGCCAGCAGTGAAGCGCTTCAGGGCTTCGATGATGAGGGGGCATTCTCTTATCAGCCCCAGCATTTT. Translation gives CASSEALQGFDDEGAFSYQPQHF.

The J gene is TRBJ2-2, the V gene TRBV6-1, with D perhaps TRBD1 (6 bases). V dropped 11 bases and J dropped 4 bases, with 20 bases sitting between them. This CDR3 contains 15 residues. CDR1 is MNHNS and CDR2 is SASEGT in the germline V gene. CDR3 region: CAGGLSQEPTGELFF. CDR3 in DNA: TGTGCCGGGGGCCTCAGCCAGGAACCCACCGGGGAGCTGTTTTTT.

The rearrangement uses TRBV13 and TRBJ2-3; 15 bases map to TRBD2. The V and J ends lost 2 bases and 4 bases, in that order; junction bases with no gene match: 4. The CDR3 loop spans 17 amino acids. CDR1 and CDR2 (germline): PRHDT, FYEKMQ (reference sequence). The CDR3 is CASSLRTSGRGSDTQYF. As DNA, the CDR3 is TGTGCCAGCAGCTTAAGGACTAGCGGGAGGGGGTCAGATACGCAGTATTTT.

V usage is TRBV4-1 and J usage is TRBJ1-1, with D maybe TRBD1 (6 bases). Looked up from germline, CDR1 is MGHRA and CDR2 is YSYEKL. With 0 bases removed from V and 3 bases from J, the gap between germline ends came to 11 bases. The CDR3 sequence is 15 residues long. The CDR3 sequence: CASSQEDRIHTEAFF. In nucleotides, the CDR3 is TGCGCCAGCAGCCAAGAAGACAGGATCCACACTGAAGCTTTCTTT.

The chain combines TRBV4-1 with TRBJ2-2, with TRBD2 matching 11 bases. CDR1 and CDR2 (germline): MGHRA, YSYEKL. J lost 7 bases, V lost 3 bases, and 10 bases had no gene match. This CDR3 has 17 amino acids. The CDR3 sequence: CASSHSALAGVHGELFF. As DNA, the CDR3 is TGCGCCAGCAGCCATTCTGCACTAGCGGGAGTACACGGGGAGCTGTTTTTT.

The DNA of the CDR3 is TGTGCCATCGGGGGGGACTACGAGCAGTACTTC. Translated: CAIGGDYEQYF. The chain employs TRBV2 and TRBJ2-7; 8 positions match TRBD2. Germline trimming cut 10 bases from V and 3 bases from J; bases unmatched to any gene: 2. This CDR3 comprises 11 residues. The germline gives CDR1 SNHLY, CDR2 FYNNEI.

This chain links TRBV2 with TRBJ2-5; TRBD2 matches at 12 bases. Germline V gene lookup returns CDR1 SNHLY and CDR2 FYNNEI. CDR3 length equals 20 residues. V lost 2 bases, J lost 5 bases, and 18 bases stayed unmatched. CDR3 residues: CASSEMGRLAGGPWKETQYF. The CDR3 DNA reads TGTGCCAGCAGTGAAATGGGGCGGCTAGCGGGGGGGCCATGGAAGGAGACCCAGTACTTC. The complete variable domain, with remaining parts taken from reference TRBV2 and TRBJ2-5, reads EPEVTQTPSHQVTQMGQEVILRCVPISNHLYFYWYRQILGQKVEFLVSFYNNEISEKSEIFDDQFSVERPDGSNFTLKIRSTKLEDSAMYFCASSEMGRLAGGPWKETQYFGPGTRLLVL.

V gene TRBV18 combines with J gene TRBJ2-1, with 10 bases aligning to TRBD2. J gave up 12 bases and V 5 bases, and 10 bases lay outside the gene matches. The germline CDR1 and CDR2 sequences are KGHSH and LQKENI. The CDR3 runs 14 residues. For the CDR3, the DNA is TGTGCCAGCTCAACTAGCGGGGCCAATCTAGGGCAGTTCTTC. Residues: CASSTSGANLGQFF. The variable domain in full, completed from reference TRBV18 and TRBJ2-1, reads NAGVMQNPRHLVRRRGQEARLRCSPMKGHSHVYWYRQLPEEGLKFMVYLQKENIIDESGMPKERFSAEFPKEGPSILRIQQVVRGDSAAYFCASSTSGANLGQFFGPGTRLTVL.

This sequence joins TRBV4-1 and TRBJ1-2, with D perhaps TRBD1 (5 bases). The length of the CDR3 is 14 residues. The V and J ends lost 0 bases and 7 bases respectively, with 12 bases between them. CDR1 is MGHRA, CDR2 YSYEKL, per germline. Written as DNA, the CDR3 is TGCGCCAGCAGCCAAGAGCCTCTGGGGCTTGGCTACACCTTC. Translating gives CASSQEPLGLGYTF.

The rearrangement joins TRBV28 to TRBJ1-4; a possible D gene is TRBD1 (5 bases). Trimming shortened V by 3 bases and J by 14 bases, and 31 bases separated the two germline ends. CDR3 length equals 18 residues. Per germline, CDR1 MDHEN and CDR2 SYDVKM. CDR3 DNA sequence: TGTGCCAGCAGTTTCCTCGGTGCGGGACTGATAATGAATGAGGGGCTGTTTTTT. Translating it yields CASSFLGAGLIMNEGLFF.

The chain employs TRBV6-5 and TRBJ1-2, with unresolved D. The V end lost 4 bases, the J end lost 0 bases, and 6 bases lay between the germline ends. The CDR3 extends over 13 amino acids. Germline assignment: CDR1 MNHEY and CDR2 SVGAGI. The CDR3 protein is CASSFTANYGYTF. DNA of the CDR3: TGTGCCAGCAGTTTTACGGCTAACTATGGCTACACCTTC.

The rearrangement links TRBV28 to TRBJ1-1, with unresolved D. Germline CDR1 reads MDHEN; CDR2 reads SYDVKM. V was pared by 3 bases and J by 0 bases, with 8 bases between. The CDR3 contains 14 residues. In nucleotides, the CDR3 is TGTGCCAGCAGTTTTAGGGAGTTGAACACTGAAGCTTTCTTT. Translation gives CASSFRELNTEAFF.

This chain links TRBV27 with TRBJ2-7; 9 nucleotides line up with TRBD1. The germline CDR1 and CDR2 sequences are MNHEY and SMNVEV (reference sequence). The CDR3 is 13 residues long. J was trimmed by 4 bases and V by 8 bases; bases with no gene match: 6. The CDR3 DNA reads as TGTGCCAGCGGCACAGGGGGCTTTTACGAGCAGTACTTC. Translation: CASGTGGFYEQYF.

The chain combines TRBV13 with TRBJ2-1; D possibly corresponds to TRBD2 (6 bases). Trimming left V 2 bases short and J 5 bases short, with 19 bases between. The CDR3 covers 17 residues. Per the germline V gene, CDR1 is PRHDT and CDR2 is FYEKMQ (reference sequence). The CDR3 coding sequence is TGTGCCAGCAGCTTAAGGGGTAGCGGACCAAGAGACAATGAGCAGTTCTTC. Amino acid sequence: CASSLRGSGPRDNEQFF.

The V gene is TRBV6-6, the J gene TRBJ2-2; 11 nucleotides agree with TRBD1. CDR1 MNHNY and CDR2 SVGAGI come from the germline V gene (reference sequence). The trim removed 4 bases at V and 4 bases at J, leaving 2 bases unmatched. The length of the CDR3 is 15 residues. In DNA, the CDR3 is TGTGCCAGCAGTTCCGGGACAGGGGGCACCGGGGAGCTGTTTTTT. Protein sequence: CASSSGTGGTGELFF.

V gene TRBV7-9 combines with J gene TRBJ1-4, with 11 positions matching TRBD1. The CDR3 length is 14 residues. With 3 bases clipped from V and 8 bases from J, the junction kept 2 bases outside the gene matches. Germline lookup yields CDR1 SEHNR and CDR2 FQNEAQ (reference sequence). DNA for the CDR3: TGTGCCAGCAGCTTCGGGACAGGGGGGGAAAAACTGTTTTTT. Amino acid sequence: CASSFGTGGEKLFF.

This clone came up a few times. The rearrangement uses TRBV28 and TRBJ1-4; 7 nucleotides match TRBD1. The length of the CDR3 is 15 residues. Germline trimming cut 2 bases from V and 9 bases from J; bases unmatched to any gene: 9. CDR1 is MDHEN, CDR2 SYDVKM, per germline. For the CDR3, the DNA is TGTGCCAGCAGTTTAAGGGGGCCACGCACCCAAAAACTGTTTTTT. It specifies CASSLRGPRTQKLFF.

This clone was recorded once. The CDR3 loop is CASSRPSGTHIPGELFF. The CDR3 DNA reads as TGTGCCAGCAGCCGCCCTTCCGGGACTCACATCCCCGGGGAGCTGTTTTTT. This sequence joins TRBV7-9 and TRBJ2-2; weak D call: TRBD2 (6 bases). Germline CDR1 reads SEHNR; CDR2 reads FQNEAQ (reference sequence). Trimming left V 5 bases short and J 6 bases short, with 22 bases between. The CDR3 loop spans 17 amino acids.

V usage is TRBV10-3 and J usage is TRBJ2-7; 7 bases are shared with TRBD1. J gave up 2 bases and V 4 bases, and 8 bases lay outside the gene matches. Germline CDR1 reads ENHRY; CDR2 reads SYGVKD. The CDR3 sequence is 15 residues long. CDR3 loop: CAISGDREGPYEQYF. For the CDR3, the DNA is TGTGCCATCAGTGGGGACAGAGAAGGGCCCTACGAGCAGTACTTC.